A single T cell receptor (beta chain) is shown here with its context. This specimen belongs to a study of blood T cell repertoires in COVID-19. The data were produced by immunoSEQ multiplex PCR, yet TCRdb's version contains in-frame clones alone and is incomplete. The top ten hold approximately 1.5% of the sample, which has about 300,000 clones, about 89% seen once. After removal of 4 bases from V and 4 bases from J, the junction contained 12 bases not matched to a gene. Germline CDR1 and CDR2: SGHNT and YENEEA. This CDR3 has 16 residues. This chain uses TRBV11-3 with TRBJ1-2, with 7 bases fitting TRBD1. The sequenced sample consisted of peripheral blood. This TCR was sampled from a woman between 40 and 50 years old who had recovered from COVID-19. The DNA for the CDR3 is TGTGCCAGCAGCTCCCGACAGGGTCAGGATGTCTATGGCTACACCTTC. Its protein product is CASSSRQGQDVYGYTF.